This record covers a single TCR beta chain. The data stem from a study of early T cells in non-severe SARS-CoV-2 infection. CDR3 length: 15 amino acids. V shed 5 bases and J 4 bases; nucleotides not matched to a gene: 9. The germline V gene encodes CDR1 SGHVS and CDR2 FNYEAQ. TCRdb redid the calling of the 5' RACE reads with MiXCR, one entry per CDR3 protein. The sample lists around 58,000 distinct CDR3 sequences, roughly 8% occurring once. The specimen was whole blood, collected at baseline. This receptor was identified in an adult who was a healthcare worker with PCR-confirmed SARS-CoV-2 infection or an uninfected control (not recorded which). This chain joins TRBV7-6 and TRBJ2-7, with 9 bases fitting TRBD2. DNA of the CDR3: TGTGCCAGCAGCGCTGTGGGACTAGCATCGTACGAGCAGTACTTC. Translation: CASSAVGLASYEQYF.